This TCR beta chain is drawn from a study of control samples from healthy donors and cancer patients. This CDR3 is 11 amino acids long. TCRdb keeps only in-frame clones here, not all; method: immunoSEQ multiplex PCR. The sample includes about 160,000 clones, 90% to 95% seen only once; the top ten take more than 8%. The receptor was derived from a woman aged 40 to 49 in good health. The sample consisted of blood. The chain has TRBV21-1 and TRBJ1-5; the table's D call, TRBD1, has no DNA check behind it. TRBV21-1 constitutes a pseudogene. The CDR3 DNA is TGTGCCAGCGGGCCTCCGGAGCCCCAGCATTTT. Amino acids: CASGPPEPQHF.